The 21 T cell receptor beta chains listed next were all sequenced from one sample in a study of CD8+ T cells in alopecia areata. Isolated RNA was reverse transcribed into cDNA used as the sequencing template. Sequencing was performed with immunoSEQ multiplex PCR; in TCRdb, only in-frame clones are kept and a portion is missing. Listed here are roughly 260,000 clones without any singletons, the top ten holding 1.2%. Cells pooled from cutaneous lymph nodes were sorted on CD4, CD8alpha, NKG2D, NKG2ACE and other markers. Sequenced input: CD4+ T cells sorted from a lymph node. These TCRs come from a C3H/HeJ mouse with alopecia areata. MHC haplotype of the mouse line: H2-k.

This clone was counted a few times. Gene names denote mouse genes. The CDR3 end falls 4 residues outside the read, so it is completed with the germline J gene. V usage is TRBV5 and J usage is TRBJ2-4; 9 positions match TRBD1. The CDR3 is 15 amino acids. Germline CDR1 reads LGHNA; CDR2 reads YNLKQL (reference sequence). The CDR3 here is CASSPSGQGGNTLYF. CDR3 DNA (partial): TGTGCCAGCAGCCCCTCGGGACAGGGAGGAAAC.

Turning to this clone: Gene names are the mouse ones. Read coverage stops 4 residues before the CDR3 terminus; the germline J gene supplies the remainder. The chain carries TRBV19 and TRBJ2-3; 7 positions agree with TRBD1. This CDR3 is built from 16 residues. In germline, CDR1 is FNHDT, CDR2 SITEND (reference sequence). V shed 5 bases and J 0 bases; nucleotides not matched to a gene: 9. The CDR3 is CASRIQQGRSAETLYF. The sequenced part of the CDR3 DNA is TGTGCCAGCAGGATTCAACAGGGGAGGAGTGCAGAA.

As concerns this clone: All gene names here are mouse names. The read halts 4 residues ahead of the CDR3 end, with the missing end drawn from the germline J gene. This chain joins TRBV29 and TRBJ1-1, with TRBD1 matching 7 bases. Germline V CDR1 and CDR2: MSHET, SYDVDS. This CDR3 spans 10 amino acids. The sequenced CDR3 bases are TGTGCTAGGGGGGACAGA. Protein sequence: CARGDR. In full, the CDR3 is CARGDREVFF.

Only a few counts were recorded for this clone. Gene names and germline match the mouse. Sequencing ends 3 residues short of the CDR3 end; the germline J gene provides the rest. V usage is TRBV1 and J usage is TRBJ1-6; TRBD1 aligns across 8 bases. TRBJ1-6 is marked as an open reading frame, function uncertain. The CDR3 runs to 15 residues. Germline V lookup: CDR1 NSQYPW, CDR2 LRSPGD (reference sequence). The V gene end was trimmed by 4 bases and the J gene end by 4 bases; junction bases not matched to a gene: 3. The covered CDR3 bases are TGCACCTGCAGTGACGGGACAGGATATAATTCGCCC. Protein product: CTCSDGTGYNSP. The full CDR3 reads CTCSDGTGYNSPLYF.

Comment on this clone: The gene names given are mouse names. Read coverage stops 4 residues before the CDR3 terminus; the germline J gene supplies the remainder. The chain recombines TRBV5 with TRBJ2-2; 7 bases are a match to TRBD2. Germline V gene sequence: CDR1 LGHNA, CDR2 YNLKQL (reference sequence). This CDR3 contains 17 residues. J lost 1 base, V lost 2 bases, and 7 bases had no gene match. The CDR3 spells CASSQILGGINTGQLYF. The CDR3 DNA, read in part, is TGTGCCAGCAGCCAAATCTTGGGGGGAATAAACACCGGG.

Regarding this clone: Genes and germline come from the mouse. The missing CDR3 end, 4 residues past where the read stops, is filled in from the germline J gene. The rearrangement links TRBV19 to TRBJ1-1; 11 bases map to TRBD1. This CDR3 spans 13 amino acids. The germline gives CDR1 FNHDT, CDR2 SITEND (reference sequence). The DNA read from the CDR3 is TGTGCCAGCAGTTCGGGACAGGGGGCA. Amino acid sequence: CASSSGQGA. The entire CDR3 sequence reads CASSSGQGAEVFF. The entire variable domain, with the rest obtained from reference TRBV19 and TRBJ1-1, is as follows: GGIITQTPKFLIGQEGQKLTLKCQQNFNHDTMYWYRQDSGKGLRLIYYSITENDLQKGDLSEGYDASREKKSSFSLTVTSAQKNEMAVFLCASSSGQGAEVFFGKGTRLTVV.

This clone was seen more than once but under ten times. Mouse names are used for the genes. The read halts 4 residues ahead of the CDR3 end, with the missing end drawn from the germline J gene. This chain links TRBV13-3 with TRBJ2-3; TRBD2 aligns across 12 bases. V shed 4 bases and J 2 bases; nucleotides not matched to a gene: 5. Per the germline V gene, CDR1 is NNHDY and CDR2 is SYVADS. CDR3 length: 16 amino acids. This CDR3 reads CASSRLGGRFAETLYF. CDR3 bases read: TGTGCCAGCAGTCGACTGGGGGGGCGCTTTGCAGAA.

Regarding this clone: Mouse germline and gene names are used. The CDR3 is CASSLPGQNSAETLYF. The covered CDR3 bases are TGTGCCAGCAGTCTCCCGGGACAGAATAGTGCAGAA. This chain joins TRBV19 and TRBJ2-3; 7 bases map to TRBD1. The missing CDR3 end, 4 residues past where the read stops, is filled in from the germline J gene. CDR3 length: 16 amino acids. Losses at the gene ends were 4 bases for V and 0 bases for J; bases not matched to a gene: 8. CDR1 and CDR2 (germline): FNHDT, SITEND (reference sequence).

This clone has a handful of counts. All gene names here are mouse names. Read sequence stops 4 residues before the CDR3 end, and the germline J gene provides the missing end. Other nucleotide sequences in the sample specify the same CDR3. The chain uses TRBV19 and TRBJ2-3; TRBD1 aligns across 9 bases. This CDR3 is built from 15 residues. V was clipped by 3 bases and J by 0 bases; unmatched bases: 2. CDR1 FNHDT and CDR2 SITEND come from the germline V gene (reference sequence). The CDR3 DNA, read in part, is TGTGCCAGCAGTAAACAGGGGGCTAGTGCAGAA. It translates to CASSKQGASAE. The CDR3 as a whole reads CASSKQGASAETLYF.

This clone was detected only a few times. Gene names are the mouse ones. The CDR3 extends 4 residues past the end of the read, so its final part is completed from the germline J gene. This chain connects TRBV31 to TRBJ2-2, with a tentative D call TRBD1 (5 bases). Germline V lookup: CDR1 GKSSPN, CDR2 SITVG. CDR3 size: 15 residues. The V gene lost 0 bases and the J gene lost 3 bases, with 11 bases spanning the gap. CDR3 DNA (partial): TGTGCCTGGAGTCTAGCCAGGGTGCACACCGGG. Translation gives CAWSLARVHTG. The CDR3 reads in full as CAWSLARVHTGQLYF.

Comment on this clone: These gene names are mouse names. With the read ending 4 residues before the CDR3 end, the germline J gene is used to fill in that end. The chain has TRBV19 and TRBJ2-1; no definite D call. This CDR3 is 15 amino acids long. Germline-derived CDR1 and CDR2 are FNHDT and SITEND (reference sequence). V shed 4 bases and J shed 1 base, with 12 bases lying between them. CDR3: CASSPPQTNYAEQFF. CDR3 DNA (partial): TGTGCCAGCAGTCCCCCGCAGACAAACTATGCT.

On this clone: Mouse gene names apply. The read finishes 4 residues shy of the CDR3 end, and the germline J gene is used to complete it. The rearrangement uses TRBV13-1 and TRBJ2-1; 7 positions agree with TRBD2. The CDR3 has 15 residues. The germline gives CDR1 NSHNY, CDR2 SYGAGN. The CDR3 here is CASSDASLGPAEQFF. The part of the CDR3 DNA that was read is TGTGCCAGCAGTGATGCATCACTGGGGCCGGCT.

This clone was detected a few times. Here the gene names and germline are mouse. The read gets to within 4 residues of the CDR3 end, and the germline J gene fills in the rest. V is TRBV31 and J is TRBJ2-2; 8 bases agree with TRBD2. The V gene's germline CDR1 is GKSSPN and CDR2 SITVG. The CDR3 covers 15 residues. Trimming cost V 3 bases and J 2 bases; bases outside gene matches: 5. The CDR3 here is CAWRPGLDNTGQLYF. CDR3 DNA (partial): TGTGCCTGGAGGCCGGGACTGGATAACACCGGG.

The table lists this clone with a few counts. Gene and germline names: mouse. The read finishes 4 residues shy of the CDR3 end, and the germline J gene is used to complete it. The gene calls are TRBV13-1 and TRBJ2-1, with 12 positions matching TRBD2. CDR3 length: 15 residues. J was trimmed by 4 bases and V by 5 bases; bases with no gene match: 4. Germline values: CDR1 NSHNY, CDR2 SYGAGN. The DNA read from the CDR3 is TGTGCCAGCAGCCGGGACTGGGGGGTTTATGCT. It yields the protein CASSRDWGVYA. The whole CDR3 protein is CASSRDWGVYAEQFF.

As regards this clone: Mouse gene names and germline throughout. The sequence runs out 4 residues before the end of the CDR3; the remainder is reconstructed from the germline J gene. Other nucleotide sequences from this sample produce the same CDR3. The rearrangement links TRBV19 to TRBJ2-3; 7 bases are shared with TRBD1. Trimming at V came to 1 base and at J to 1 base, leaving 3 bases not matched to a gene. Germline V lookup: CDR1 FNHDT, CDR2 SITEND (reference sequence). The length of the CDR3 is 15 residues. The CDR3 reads CASSIRTGGAETLYF. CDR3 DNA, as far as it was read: TGTGCCAGCAGTATAAGGACAGGAGGTGCAGAA. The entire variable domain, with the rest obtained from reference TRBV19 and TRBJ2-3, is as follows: GGIITQTPKFLIGQEGQKLTLKCQQNFNHDTMYWYRQDSGKGLRLIYYSITENDLQKGDLSEGYDASREKKSSFSLTVTSAQKNEMAVFLCASSIRTGGAETLYFGSGTRLTVL.

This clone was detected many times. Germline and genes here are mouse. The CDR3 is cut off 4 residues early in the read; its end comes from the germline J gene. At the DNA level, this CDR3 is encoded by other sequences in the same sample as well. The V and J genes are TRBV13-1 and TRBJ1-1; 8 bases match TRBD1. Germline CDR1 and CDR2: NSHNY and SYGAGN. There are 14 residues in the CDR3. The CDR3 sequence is CASSEGQGAREVFF. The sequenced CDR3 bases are TGTGCCAGCAGTGAAGGGCAGGGGGCGCGA.

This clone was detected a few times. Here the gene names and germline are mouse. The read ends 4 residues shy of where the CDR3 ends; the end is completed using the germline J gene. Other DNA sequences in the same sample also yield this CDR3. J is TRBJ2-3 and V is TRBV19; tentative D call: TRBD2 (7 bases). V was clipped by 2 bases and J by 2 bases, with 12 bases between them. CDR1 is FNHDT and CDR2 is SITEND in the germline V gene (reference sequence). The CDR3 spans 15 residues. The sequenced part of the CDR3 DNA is TGTGCCAGCAGTATTGGGGGGCGTTCTGCAGAA. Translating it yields CASSIGGRSAE. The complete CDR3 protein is CASSIGGRSAETLYF.

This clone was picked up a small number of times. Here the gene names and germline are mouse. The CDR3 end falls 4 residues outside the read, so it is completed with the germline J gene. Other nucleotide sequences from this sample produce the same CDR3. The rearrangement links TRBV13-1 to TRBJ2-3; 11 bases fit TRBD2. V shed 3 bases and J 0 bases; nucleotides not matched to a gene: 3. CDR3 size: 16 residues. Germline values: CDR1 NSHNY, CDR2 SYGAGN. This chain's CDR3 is CASSGDWGTSAETLYF. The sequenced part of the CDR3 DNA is TGTGCCAGCAGTGGGGACTGGGGGACTAGTGCAGAA.

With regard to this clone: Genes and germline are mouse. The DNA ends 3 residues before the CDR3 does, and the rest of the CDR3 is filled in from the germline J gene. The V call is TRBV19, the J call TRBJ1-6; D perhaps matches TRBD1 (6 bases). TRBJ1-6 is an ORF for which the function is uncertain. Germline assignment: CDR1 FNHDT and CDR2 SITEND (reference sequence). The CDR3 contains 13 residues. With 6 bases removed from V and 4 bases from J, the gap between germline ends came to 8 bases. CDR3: CASTGDYNSPLYF. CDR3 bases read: TGTGCCAGCACAGGGGATTATAATTCGCCC.

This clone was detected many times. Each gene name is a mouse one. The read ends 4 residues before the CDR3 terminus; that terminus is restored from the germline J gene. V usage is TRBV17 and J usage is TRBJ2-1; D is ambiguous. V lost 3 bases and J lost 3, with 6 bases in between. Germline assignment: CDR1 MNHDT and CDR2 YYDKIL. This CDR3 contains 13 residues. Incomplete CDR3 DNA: TGTGCTAGCAGTAGCCAGGCCTATGCT. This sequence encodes CASSSQAYA. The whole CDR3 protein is CASSSQAYAEQFF.

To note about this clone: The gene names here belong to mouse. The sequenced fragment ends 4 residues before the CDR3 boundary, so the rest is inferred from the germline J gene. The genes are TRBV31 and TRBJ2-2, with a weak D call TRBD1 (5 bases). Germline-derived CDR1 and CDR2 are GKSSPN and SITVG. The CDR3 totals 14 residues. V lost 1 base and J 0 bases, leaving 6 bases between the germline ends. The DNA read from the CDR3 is TGTGCCTGGAGTCAGGGGACAAACACCGGG. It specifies CAWSQGTNTG. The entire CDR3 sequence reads CAWSQGTNTGQLYF.